This TCR beta chain appears in the sequencing data of a study of T cells after yellow fever vaccination. From germline, CDR1 is SNHLY and CDR2 FYNNEI. This CDR3 region has 13 residues. V was clipped by 3 bases and J by 7 bases, with 12 bases between them. General study findings and limits: Of the clonotypes, a small share occurred in both CD4 and CD8 compartments. Most primary-vaccination clones reappeared after the booster (approximately 95% CD4, about 88% CD8).

One entry per CDR3 protein results from TCRdb running MiXCR on the 5' RACE reads. This table has fewer than 100,000 distinct CDR3 sequences, about 8.2% appearing once. This sequence joins TRBV2 and TRBJ2-5; no reliable D call. Material: CD8+ T cells not binding an NS4B(214-222) dextramer, sorted from PBMCs, obtained less than 18 days after the first yellow fever vaccination. This sequence was found in a young man who received the YFV17D yellow fever vaccine. DNA for the CDR3: TGTGCCAGCAGTGATAAAAGGGAAGGGACCCAGTACTTC. Amino acids: CASSDKREGTQYF.